The present entry profiles one T cell receptor (beta chain) with its context. Trimming at V came to 1 base and at J to 6 bases, leaving 1 base not matched to a gene. Germline CDR1 and CDR2: SGHNT and YENEEA. The CDR3 has 14 amino acids. Original processing methods: Scientists estimated how many nucleated cells there were by amplifying reference gene primers. Clones were sequenced by immunoSEQ multiplex PCR, and TCRdb holds only the in-frame ones, with some missing. That table gives V, J and clone size, and the DNA gave D and trimming. This table holds fewer than 350,000 clones, roughly nine tenths found once. This record belongs to a study of blood T cell repertoires in COVID-19. About the research overall: Acute-phase and convalescent COVID-19 samples originated in the United States, Italy and Spain. In each case, the material was cDNA or gDNA derived from T cells, B-cell-depleted T cells, or PBMCs.

Enrolment of Seattle patients took place during active infection, and they were followed longitudinally. The chain carries TRBV11-3 and TRBJ2-4; 9 bases are shared with TRBD1. The sequencing input was peripheral blood. The TCR comes from a woman aged 25-40 years with COVID-19, enrolled during active disease. This CDR3 is CASSLAGQGNIQYF. The CDR3 DNA is TGTGCCAGCAGCTTAGCGGGACAGGGAAACATTCAGTACTTC.